The 29 T cell receptor beta chains presented below share a single source sample, sequenced in a study of vaccination and CD4 T cells after COVID-19. Treatment indicated: roughly 10-day PBMC culture with coronavirus spike peptide pools or control peptides (ViraFEST assay). Antigens of these TCRs are unknown. CD4+ T cells that had been cultured provided DNA sequenced with the Oncomine TCR Beta short-read assay. TCRdb re-called the PCR reads with MiXCR, one entry per CDR3 protein. This sample has more than 7,000 distinct CDR3 sequences; almost 50% occur once, and the top ten carry 8%. The sequenced material came from CD4+ T cells from blood, cultured in vitro. These receptors were obtained from a human donor who had recovered from COVID-19.

The chain employs TRBV27 and TRBJ1-2, with 8 positions matching TRBD1. The CDR3 totals 17 residues. Germline-derived CDR1 and CDR2 are MNHEY and SMNVEV (reference sequence). The junction had 14 bases not matched to a gene; V was cut back by 6 bases and J by 2 bases. In nucleotides, the CDR3 is TGTGCCAGCAGGACCCTCTTTCGGGACAGGAAGAACTATGGCTACACCTTC. Residues: CASRTLFRDRKNYGYTF.

The chain recombines TRBV5-4 with TRBJ2-5; D may be TRBD2 (6 bases). The V gene lost 1 base and the J gene lost 2 bases, with 12 bases spanning the gap. Germline V gives CDR1 SGHNT, CDR2 YYREEE (reference sequence). The CDR3 runs 15 residues. DNA for the CDR3: TGTGCCAGCAGCTTGAAGGCAGGGAGGCAAGAGACCCAGTACTTC. This sequence encodes CASSLKAGRQETQYF.

This rearrangement joins TRBV20-1 to TRBJ2-1; 8 positions match TRBD2. The J segment lost 8 bases and the V segment lost 4 bases, leaving 4 bases of the junction unmatched. The germline gives CDR1 DFQATT, CDR2 SNEGSKA (reference sequence). The CDR3 has 12 residues. The CDR3, as DNA: TGCAGTGCTAAAGCGGGAGCCTATGAGCAGTTCTTC. This translates into CSAKAGAYEQFF.

The chain has TRBV5-1 and TRBJ2-5; D may match TRBD1 or TRBD2 (6 bases each). The V end was cut by 1 base, the J end by 5 bases, with 15 bases between. The CDR3 length is 15 residues. Germline V gives CDR1 SGHRS, CDR2 YFSETQ. The CDR3 protein is CASSLRSGAGETQYF. The DNA of the CDR3 is TGCGCCAGCAGCTTGAGGTCAGGGGCGGGGGAGACCCAGTACTTC.

The V gene is TRBV10-3, the J gene TRBJ1-6; TRBD1 matches at 10 bases. This CDR3 region has 15 residues. J was trimmed by 7 bases and V by 8 bases; bases with no gene match: 8. The germline V gene has CDR1 ENHRY and CDR2 SYGVKD. The CDR3 spells CAIRSGQGGNSPLHF. Written as DNA, the CDR3 is TGTGCCATCCGATCAGGACAGGGGGGAAATTCACCCCTCCACTTT.

The V and J genes are TRBV5-1 and TRBJ2-5, with 15 bases fitting TRBD2. Germline CDR1 is SGHRS and CDR2 is YFSETQ. This CDR3 contains 16 residues. V shed 3 bases, J shed 1 base, and the junction held 1 base outside the gene matches. The CDR3 is CASSSGLAGGQETQYF. CDR3 DNA sequence: TGCGCCAGCAGCTCGGGACTAGCGGGGGGCCAAGAGACCCAGTACTTC.

The chain links TRBV7-2 to TRBJ2-3, with 14 bases fitting TRBD2. The CDR3 extends over 16 amino acids. V shed 5 bases and J 6 bases; nucleotides not matched to a gene: 7. Germline V gene lookup returns CDR1 SGHTA and CDR2 FQGNSA. For the CDR3, the DNA is TGTGCCAGCAGCATCGGGACTAGCGGGGGAGGGGATACGCAGTATTTT. Translating it yields CASSIGTSGGGDTQYF. The whole variable domain, remainder taken from reference TRBV7-2 and TRBJ2-3, is GAGVSQSPSNKVTEKGKDVELRCDPISGHTALYWYRQSLGQGLEFLIYFQGNSAPDKSGLPSDRFSAERTGGSVSTLTIQRTQQEDSAVYLCASSIGTSGGGDTQYFGPGTRLTVL.

This clonotype came up a few times. The chain links TRBV27 to TRBJ2-3, with D possibly matching TRBD1 (6 bases). V was pared by 6 bases and J by 0 bases, with 13 bases between. The CDR3 runs to 15 residues. Germline loops: CDR1 MNHEY, CDR2 SMNVEV (reference sequence). The CDR3 bases are TGTGCCAGCAGGCCGGGACACATTAGCACAGATACGCAGTATTTT. This encodes CASRPGHISTDTQYF.

The chain combines TRBV7-6 with TRBJ1-4, with D unresolved. Germline CDR1 SGHVS, CDR2 FNYEAQ. The CDR3 is 16 residues long. V lost 6 bases and J lost 5, with 19 bases in between. The CDR3 nucleotides are TGTGCCAGCAGTTCCTCGGCCGGCCTCACGAATGAAAAACTGTTTTTT. Encoded protein: CASSSSAGLTNEKLFF.

The chain combines TRBV20-1 with TRBJ2-3, with no clear D. In germline, CDR1 is DFQATT, CDR2 SNEGSKA (reference sequence). This CDR3 is 13 amino acids long. V lost 1 base to trimming and J lost 0 bases, with 5 bases between them. CDR3 bases: TGCAGTGCTAGAGCACCTAGCACAGATACGCAGTATTTT. Amino acids: CSARAPSTDTQYF.

V gene TRBV15 combines with J gene TRBJ2-2; D is ambiguous. CDR3 length: 18 amino acids. The germline V and J ends were trimmed by 0 bases and 0 bases, with 14 bases remaining between them. Looked up from germline, CDR1 is LNHNV and CDR2 is YYDKDF (reference sequence). The CDR3 DNA follows: TGTGCCACCAGCAGAGATCGTTTAGGGCAAGCGAACACCGGGGAGCTGTTTTTT. Residues: CATSRDRLGQANTGELFF.

The V and J genes are TRBV7-3 and TRBJ1-2; D call uncertain. The ends were cut back, 5 bases at V and 6 bases at J, with 19 bases in the middle. CDR3 length equals 15 residues. The germline CDR1 and CDR2 sequences are SGHTA and FQGTGA. The CDR3 is CASSTNPGSRDGYTF. CDR3 DNA sequence: TGTGCCAGCAGCACCAATCCCGGGTCACGGGATGGCTACACCTTC.

The sample holds one count of this clonotype. An end of the junction does not agree with germline; a read error may underlie this. The genes are TRBV7-7 and TRBJ2-2, with no clear D. CDR1 is SSHAT and CDR2 is FNYEAQ in the germline V gene (reference sequence). CDR3 size: 14 residues. The CDR3 loop reads CASSLSRFTGELFF. CDR3 nucleotide sequence: TGTGCTAGCAGCCTATCTAGGTTCACCGGGGAGCTGTTTTTT.

This sequence joins TRBV30 and TRBJ2-2; possibly TRBD2 for D (5 bases). This CDR3 is 14 amino acids long. Trimming stripped 1 base from V and 6 bases from J, with 12 bases between. CDR1 and CDR2 (germline): GTSNPN, SVGIG (reference sequence). The CDR3 DNA reads as TGTGCCTGGAGTGGAGTGGGAGTGGCCGGGGAGCTGTTTTTT. It yields the protein CAWSGVGVAGELFF.

This clonotype is labeled large. The V gene is TRBV6-5, the J gene TRBJ1-2; 9 bases fit TRBD1. Germline values: CDR1 MNHEY, CDR2 SVGAGI. The junction had 5 bases not matched to a gene; V was cut back by 2 bases and J by 7 bases. The CDR3 length is 14 residues. CDR3 nucleotide sequence: TGTGCCAGCAGTTACACGGGACAGGGAGTTGGCTACACCTTC. Amino acids: CASSYTGQGVGYTF.

The chain has TRBV20-1 and TRBJ2-7; a weak D match, TRBD2 (6 bases). V was pared by 1 base and J by 1 base, with 8 bases between. Per germline, CDR1 DFQATT and CDR2 SNEGSKA (reference sequence). This CDR3 comprises 13 residues. The CDR3 DNA sequence: TGCAGTGCTAGAGGTGCGGGATCCTACGAGCAGTACTTC. This codes for CSARGAGSYEQYF.

This clonotype has more than one count but fewer than ten. The V gene is TRBV21-1, the J gene TRBJ1-1; the DNA was not compared with TRBD1, the D call given in the table. TRBV21-1 is termed a pseudogene. The CDR3 sequence is 16 residues long. CDR3 nucleotide sequence: TGTGCCAGCAGCCCGCCGGTGACAGGGGTGAACACTGAAGCTTTCTTT. Translating it yields CASSPPVTGVNTEAFF.

This clonotype is termed medium-sized. The chain recombines TRBV7-9 with TRBJ1-1; D is unresolved. Germline CDR1 SEHNR, CDR2 FQNEAQ (reference sequence). Trimming pared 2 bases from V and 2 bases from J, leaving 9 bases between. The CDR3 is 14 residues long. CDR3 amino acids: CASSLSTANTEAFF. As DNA, the CDR3 is TGTGCCAGCAGCTTATCTACTGCCAACACTGAAGCTTTCTTT. Supplemented by reference TRBV7-9 and TRBJ1-1, the full variable domain reads DTGVSQNPRHKITKRGQNVTFRCDPISEHNRLYWYRQTLGQGPEFLTYFQNEAQLEKSRLLSDRFSAERPKGSFSTLEIQRTEQGDSAMYLCASSLSTANTEAFFGQGTRLTVV.

The chain combines TRBV19 with TRBJ1-2, with a weak D call TRBD1 (6 bases). Trimming shortened V by 7 bases and J by 2 bases, and 8 bases separated the two germline ends. Germline V gene sequence: CDR1 LNHDA, CDR2 SQIVND (reference sequence). The CDR3 spans 12 residues. The CDR3 reads CASKDSNYGYTF. CDR3 DNA sequence: TGTGCCAGTAAGGACAGCAACTATGGCTACACCTTC.

A few counts support this clonotype. The chain has TRBV6-1 and TRBJ2-5; TRBD1 agrees at 10 bases. Germline CDR1 reads MNHNS; CDR2 reads SASEGT. This CDR3 has 16 amino acids. Trimming cost V 10 bases and J 1 base; bases outside gene matches: 12. The CDR3 coding sequence is TGTGCCACCTCCGACAGGGGGCAACTCCCCCAAGAGACCCAGTACTTC. Amino acid sequence: CATSDRGQLPQETQYF.

CDR3: CASSLGVDPRGETQYF. The CDR3 region has the DNA TGTGCCAGCAGCTTGGGCGTCGATCCGCGGGGGGAGACCCAGTACTTC. This chain joins TRBV11-2 and TRBJ2-5; 7 nucleotides agree with TRBD2. The CDR3 length is 16 residues. Per the germline V gene, CDR1 is SGHAT and CDR2 is FQNNGV. V was pared by 3 bases and J by 5 bases, with 12 bases of the junction left unmatched.

The V call is TRBV6-1, the J call TRBJ1-2, with D maybe TRBD1 (5 bases). V lost 7 bases and J 5 bases, leaving 11 bases between the germline ends. The CDR3 consists of 12 residues. The V gene's germline CDR1 is MNHNS and CDR2 SASEGT. In DNA, the CDR3 is TGTGCCAGCATGGGGGAGGATTATGGCTACACCTTC. This encodes CASMGEDYGYTF.

The chain couples TRBV28 to TRBJ1-2; maybe TRBD1 (5 bases). Between the trimmed V and J ends, which lost 1 base and 3 bases, there was a span of 15 bases. CDR3 length: 16 residues. The V gene's germline CDR1 is MDHEN and CDR2 SYDVKM. CDR3 DNA sequence: TGTGCCAGCAGTTTATCCTCCGCTGGGGGGGACTATGGCTACACCTTC. Translation gives CASSLSSAGGDYGYTF.

The J gene is TRBJ1-2, the V gene TRBV30; no definite D call. Germline V CDR1 and CDR2: GTSNPN, SVGIG (reference sequence). This CDR3 is built from 12 residues. V dropped 5 bases and J dropped 4 bases, with 11 bases sitting between them. The CDR3 region has the DNA TGTGCCTGGGGGCAAAACGGCTATGGCTACACCTTC. Translating it yields CAWGQNGYGYTF.

V and J are TRBV5-1 and TRBJ2-3, with 8 nucleotides matching TRBD1. This CDR3 region has 15 residues. The V segment lost 4 bases and the J segment 3 bases; nucleotides outside the gene matches: 7. Per the germline V gene, CDR1 is SGHRS and CDR2 is YFSETQ. The CDR3 nucleotides are TGCGCCAGCAGCCCGGACAGGGTACCGACAGATACGCAGTATTTT. Its protein is CASSPDRVPTDTQYF.

The chain carries TRBV6-1 and TRBJ2-3; 13 bases align to TRBD2. Germline-derived CDR1 and CDR2 are MNHNS and SASEGT. Losses at the gene ends were 10 bases for V and 4 bases for J; bases not matched to a gene: 14. The CDR3 runs to 17 residues. The CDR3 nucleotides are TGTGCCACTACACAACCTACTAGCGGGAGGGTCGCAGATACGCAGTATTTT. Amino acid sequence: CATTQPTSGRVADTQYF.

The chain carries TRBV10-2 and TRBJ2-1, with TRBD2 identical over 11 bases. The DNA matches TRBJ2-7 better at its end, which makes the J call doubtful. Germline V gene data show CDR1 as WSHSY and CDR2 as SAAADI. The CDR3 runs 16 residues. The CDR3 here is CASSVSGGVYFYEQYF. As DNA, the CDR3 is TGCGCCAGCAGTGTTAGCGGGGGGGTGTATTTTTACGAGCAGTACTTC.

This clonotype was observed a few times. This rearrangement joins TRBV5-4 to TRBJ2-5; D may be TRBD1 or TRBD2 (5 bases each). The CDR3 has 13 amino acids. V was cut by 0 bases and J by 7 bases, with 10 bases left in between. The germline CDR1 and CDR2 sequences are SGHNT and YYREEE (reference sequence). The CDR3 reads CASSLGDPRTQYF. The CDR3 coding sequence is TGTGCCAGCAGCTTGGGGGACCCCAGGACCCAGTACTTC.

The CDR3 DNA reads TGTGCCAGCAGTGAAGCGCGGGGGATTCAGCCCCAGCATTTT. As protein: CASSEARGIQPQHF. The J gene is TRBJ1-5, the V gene TRBV6-1, with D possibly TRBD1 on 5 matching bases. The CDR3 extends over 14 amino acids. Trimming pared 0 bases from V and 6 bases from J, leaving 9 bases between. Germline CDR1 reads MNHNS; CDR2 reads SASEGT.